This is a list of T cell receptor beta chains from one sample in a study of blood T cell repertoires in COVID-19. Profiling relied on immunoSEQ multiplex PCR, and the TCRdb table lists in-frame clones only, not all of them. The sample includes 6,000 to 6,500 clones, roughly 89% of them seen just once. Sequencing was done on a sample of peripheral blood. The receptors shown here come from a human donor in a cohort sampled during active COVID-19. Both conserved end residues are part of each CDR3. The order of the fields is clone size, V gene, J gene, CDR3 protein. Rows give clone size only sometimes, using once, few, many, or a class for an expanded clone.

>.|TRBV6-5|TRBJ2-1
CASRTGHYNEQFF
>.|TRBV28|TRBJ2-5
CASRPGGKETQYF
>.|TRBV24-1|TRBJ2-1
CATSDAGVTNEQFF
>.|TRBV28|TRBJ2-2
CASRSSGRDTGELFF
>.|TRBV9|TRBJ1-2
CASSDRPGQVYGYTF
>.|TRBV24-1|TRBJ2-1
CATSQGAGVNYNEQFF
>.|TRBV6-5|TRBJ2-4
CASSSSGRKNIQYF
>.|TRBV5-8|TRBJ2-5
CASSSGLAGGETQYF
>once|TRBV5-4|TRBJ1-2
CASSKTDRVGGYTF
>.|TRBV10-3|TRBJ2-1
CAIMGLAGRDEQFF
>.|TRBV5-8|TRBJ1-5
CASSLPDRINQPQHF
>.|TRBV4-1|TRBJ2-1
CASSPSGTGYNEQFF
>.|TRBV4-2|TRBJ1-4
CASSQERGTGDEKLFF
>.|TRBV3-1/TRBV3-2|TRBJ2-7
CASSQVDSEQYF
>.|TRBV7-2|TRBJ1-1
CASSYDRVHQGLRNTEAFF
>.|TRBV5-4|TRBJ2-2
CASSRGGAGAGELFF
>.|TRBV10-3|TRBJ1-4
CAARGGRGEKLFF
>.|TRBV7-9|TRBJ2-6
CASSSPGQGPPGANVLTF
>.|TRBV10-2|TRBJ2-7
CASSESKWGQSRYEQYF
>.|TRBV5-6|TRBJ2-3
CASSLAQTDTQYF
>.|TRBV7-3|TRBJ2-2
CASSFLNTGELFF
>.|TRBV5-6|TRBJ1-5
CASSRQGLFNQPQHF
>.|TRBV5-8|TRBJ2-1
CASSLGVGSGNEQFF
>.|TRBV28|TRBJ1-5
CASSLRGINQPQHF
>.|TRBV30|TRBJ1-5
CAWRATGGRGQPQHF
>.|TRBV19|TRBJ1-1
CASREGAEYTEAFF
>.|TRBV7-9|TRBJ1-4
CASSLAPPATNEKLFF
>.|TRBV19|TRBJ1-3
CASSTEWTGHSGNTIYF
>.|TRBV9|TRBJ2-1
CASSVGGSGREYNEQFF
>.|TRBV4-2|TRBJ2-7
CASSQEGQGGPYEQYF
>.|TRBV7-7|TRBJ2-5
CASKPGGRGPSETQYF
>.|TRBV19|TRBJ2-1
CASSISGSWAEQFF